This T cell receptor (beta chain) appears in the sequencing data of a study of T cell responses to AZD1222 COVID-19 vaccine. TCRdb's table, derived via immunoSEQ multiplex PCR, lists solely in-frame clones and lacks some. The repertoire includes about 140,000 clones, 89% of them detected once, and 4% to 5% sits in the top ten. The ends lost 11 bases at V and 0 bases at J; junction bases unmatched: 7. This CDR3 has 13 residues. The germline gives CDR1 SNHLY, CDR2 FYNNEI. Points on this clone: Its antigen is unidentified.

Findings and limits, study-wide: Dominant CD4 TCR responses targeted spike regions 160-218 and 743-854. White British ancestry dominated among donors, who included more females, and clonal diversity was possibly underestimated. Only after the peak T cell response were repertoires sampled. Spike-specific TCR breadth and depth grew following two AZD1222 doses.

Material: peripheral blood, obtained on day 0 of AZD1222 vaccination. The chain carries TRBV2 and TRBJ2-7, with 7 bases identical to TRBD1. This sequence originates from an adult in good health. In DNA form, the CDR3 reads TGTGCCGTAGAGGACAGGTTCTCCTACGAGCAGTACTTC. Translating gives CAVEDRFSYEQYF. Full variable domain (rest looked up from reference TRBV2 and TRBJ2-7): EPEVTQTPSHQVTQMGQEVILRCVPISNHLYFYWYRQILGQKVEFLVSFYNNEISEKSEIFDDQFSVERPDGSNFTLKIRSTKLEDSAMYFCAVEDRFSYEQYFGPGTRLTVT.